This T cell receptor beta chain was identified in a study of cytomegalovirus exposure and HLA in healthy donors. Researchers ran the PCR with 60 Vbeta and 13 Jbeta primers. Sequenced by immunoSEQ multiplex PCR; TCRdb stores in-frame clones only, minus some. The sample has about 160,000 clones, 77% seen once. Specimen: PBMCs. The sequence was obtained from a man aged 25 to 40 in good health and CMV-seropositive.

This chain's CDR3 is CASSETRGSSYNSPLHF. The CDR3 DNA is TGTGCCAGCAGTGAAACCAGGGGGAGCTCCTATAATTCACCCCTCCACTTT. The V gene is TRBV2, the J gene TRBJ1-6; 7 bases line up with TRBD1. Germline V gene lookup returns CDR1 SNHLY and CDR2 FYNNEI. This CDR3 is built from 17 residues. Germline trimming cut 2 bases from V and 0 bases from J; bases unmatched to any gene: 4.